This T cell receptor (beta chain) was obtained from a study of a mutant IDH1 vaccine in newly diagnosed glioma. Study details: Patients were given eight vaccinations, scheduled in weeks 1, 3, 5, 7, 11, 15, 19 and 23. Previous treatment comprised radiotherapy, temozolomide, or both, mostly both.

Note on this clone: The antigen is not known.

Some clones are missing from TCRdb's copy, which holds only in-frame ones; the method was immunoSEQ multiplex PCR. The repertoire holds about 75,000 clones, 91% seen once, with about 0.6% in the top ten. Germline CDR1 SNHLY, CDR2 FYNNEI. After removal of 11 bases from V and 5 bases from J, the junction contained 9 bases not matched to a gene. The CDR3 sequence is 13 residues long. Time point noted: week 5, during vaccination. Doses of 300 ug of mutant IDH1 20-mer peptide were given with topical imiquimod. The study enrolled donors with new WHO grade 3 or 4 IDH1-mutant, ATRX-lost astrocytomas. This chain connects TRBV2 to TRBJ2-3; 8 positions agree with TRBD1. The sample consisted of PBMCs, taken from a glioma patient whose treatment included an IDH1 peptide vaccine. This TCR derives from a woman between 45 and 60 years old with glioma. CDR3 protein: CAGNRGRGDTQYF. CDR3 coding DNA: TGTGCCGGGAACAGGGGGAGAGGAGATACGCAGTATTTT.